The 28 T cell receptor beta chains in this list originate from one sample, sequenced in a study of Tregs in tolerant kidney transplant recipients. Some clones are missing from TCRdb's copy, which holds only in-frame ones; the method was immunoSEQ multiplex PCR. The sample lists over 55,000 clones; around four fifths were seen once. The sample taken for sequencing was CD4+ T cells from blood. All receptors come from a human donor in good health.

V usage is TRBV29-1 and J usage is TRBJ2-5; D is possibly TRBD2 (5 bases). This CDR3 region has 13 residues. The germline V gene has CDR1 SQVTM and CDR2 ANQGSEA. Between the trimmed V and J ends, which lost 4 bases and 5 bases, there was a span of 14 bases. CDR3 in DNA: TGCAGCGTTGCGGGCGGGCGGAGGGAGACCCAGTACTTC. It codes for CSVAGGRRETQYF.

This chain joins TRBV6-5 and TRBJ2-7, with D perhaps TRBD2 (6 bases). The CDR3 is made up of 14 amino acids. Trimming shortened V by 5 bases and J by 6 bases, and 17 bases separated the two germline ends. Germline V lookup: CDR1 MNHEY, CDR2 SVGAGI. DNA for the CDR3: TGTGCCAGCAGTCTGGGAGGAGGAGAGAGCGAGCAGTACTTC. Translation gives CASSLGGGESEQYF.

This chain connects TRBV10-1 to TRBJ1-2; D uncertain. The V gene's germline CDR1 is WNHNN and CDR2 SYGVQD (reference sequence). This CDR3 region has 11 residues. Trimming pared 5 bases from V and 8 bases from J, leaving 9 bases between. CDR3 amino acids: CASSRPWGYTF. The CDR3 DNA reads TGCGCCAGCAGTCGCCCCTGGGGCTACACCTTC.

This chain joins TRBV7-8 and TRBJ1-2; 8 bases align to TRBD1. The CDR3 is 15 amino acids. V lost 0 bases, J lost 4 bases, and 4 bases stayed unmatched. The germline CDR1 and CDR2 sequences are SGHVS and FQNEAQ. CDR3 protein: CASSLAAGGSYGYTF. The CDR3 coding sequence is TGTGCCAGCAGCTTAGCGGCAGGGGGCTCCTATGGCTACACCTTC.

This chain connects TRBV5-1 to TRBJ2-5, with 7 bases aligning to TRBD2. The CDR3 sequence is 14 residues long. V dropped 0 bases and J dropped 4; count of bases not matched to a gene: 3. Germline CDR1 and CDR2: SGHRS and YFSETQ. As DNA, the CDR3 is TGCGCCAGCAGCTTGGGGTCGGGAGGAGAGACCCAGTACTTC. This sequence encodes CASSLGSGGETQYF. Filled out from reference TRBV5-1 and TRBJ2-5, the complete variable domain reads KAGVTQTPRYLIKTRGQQVTLSCSPISGHRSVSWYQQTPGQGLQFLFEYFSETQRNKGNFPGRFSGRQFSNSRSEMNVSTLELGDSALYLCASSLGSGGETQYFGPGTRLLVL.

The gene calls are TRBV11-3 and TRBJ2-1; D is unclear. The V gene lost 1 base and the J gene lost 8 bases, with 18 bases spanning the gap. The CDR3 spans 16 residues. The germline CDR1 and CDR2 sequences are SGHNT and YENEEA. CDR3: CASSLVIRQAGDEQFF. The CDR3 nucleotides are TGTGCCAGCAGCTTAGTAATACGGCAGGCTGGGGATGAGCAGTTCTTC.

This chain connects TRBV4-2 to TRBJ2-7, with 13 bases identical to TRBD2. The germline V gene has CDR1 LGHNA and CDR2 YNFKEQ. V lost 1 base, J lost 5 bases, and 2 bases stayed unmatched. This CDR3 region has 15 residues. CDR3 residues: CASSQGTSGGDEQYF. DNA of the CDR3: TGTGCCAGCAGCCAAGGGACTAGCGGGGGTGACGAGCAGTACTTC.

For the CDR3, the DNA is TGTGCCAGCAGCGTAGACACAGCTAGTCGGGGCTACACCTTC. It codes for CASSVDTASRGYTF. This chain links TRBV9 with TRBJ1-2; D remains ambiguous. This CDR3 spans 14 amino acids. Germline V gene data show CDR1 as SGDLS and CDR2 as YYNGEE. V was clipped by 0 bases and J by 8 bases, with 14 bases between them.

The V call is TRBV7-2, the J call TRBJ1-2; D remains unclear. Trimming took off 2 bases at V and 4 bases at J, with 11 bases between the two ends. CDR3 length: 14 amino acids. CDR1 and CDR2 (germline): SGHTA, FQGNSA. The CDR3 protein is CASSLPADSYGYTF. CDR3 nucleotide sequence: TGTGCCAGCAGCTTACCAGCAGATAGCTATGGCTACACCTTC.

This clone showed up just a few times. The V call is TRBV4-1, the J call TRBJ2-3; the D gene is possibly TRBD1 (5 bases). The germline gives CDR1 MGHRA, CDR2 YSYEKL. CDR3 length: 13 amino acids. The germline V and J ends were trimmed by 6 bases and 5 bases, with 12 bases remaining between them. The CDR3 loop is CASRQQGVDTQYF. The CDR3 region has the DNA TGCGCCAGCAGGCAGCAGGGTGTAGATACGCAGTATTTT.

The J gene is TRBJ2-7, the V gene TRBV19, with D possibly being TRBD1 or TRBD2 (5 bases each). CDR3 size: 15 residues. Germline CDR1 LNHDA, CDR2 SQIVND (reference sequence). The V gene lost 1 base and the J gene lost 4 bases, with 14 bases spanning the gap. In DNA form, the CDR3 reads TGTGCCAGTAGTATAGTAGGGGACGGTGGATACGAGCAGTACTTC. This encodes CASSIVGDGGYEQYF. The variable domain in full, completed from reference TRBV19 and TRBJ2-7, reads DGGITQSPKYLFRKEGQNVTLSCEQNLNHDAMYWYRQDPGQGLRLIYYSQIVNDFQKGDIAEGYSVSREKKESFPLTVTSAQKNPTAFYLCASSIVGDGGYEQYFGPGTRLTVT.

The CDR3 DNA follows: TGCAGCGTAGGGTTGGAATGGCCTAACTATGGCTACACCTTC. It yields the protein CSVGLEWPNYGYTF. The chain links TRBV29-1 to TRBJ1-2; D not certain. This CDR3 is built from 14 residues. Germline CDR1 is SQVTM and CDR2 is ANQGSEA. The V end was cut by 6 bases, the J end by 0 bases, with 14 bases between.

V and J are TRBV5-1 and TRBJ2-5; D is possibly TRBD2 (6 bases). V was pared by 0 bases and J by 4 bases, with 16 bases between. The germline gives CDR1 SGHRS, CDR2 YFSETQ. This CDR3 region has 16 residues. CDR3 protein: CASSLEEGAGRETQYF. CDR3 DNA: TGCGCCAGCAGCTTGGAGGAGGGTGCGGGCCGAGAGACCCAGTACTTC.

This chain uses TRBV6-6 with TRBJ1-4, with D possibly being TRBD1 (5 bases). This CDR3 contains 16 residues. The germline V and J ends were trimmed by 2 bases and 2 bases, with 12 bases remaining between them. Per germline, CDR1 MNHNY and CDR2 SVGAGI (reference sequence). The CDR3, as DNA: TGTGCCAGCAGTTACCACGCAGGGATGACTAATGAAAAACTGTTTTTT. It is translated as CASSYHAGMTNEKLFF.

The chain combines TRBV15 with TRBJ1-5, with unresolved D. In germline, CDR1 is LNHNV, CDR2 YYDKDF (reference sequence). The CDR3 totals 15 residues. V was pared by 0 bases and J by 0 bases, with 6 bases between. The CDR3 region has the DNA TGTGCCACCAGCAGAGATAAACTTAGCAATCAGCCCCAGCATTTT. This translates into CATSRDKLSNQPQHF.

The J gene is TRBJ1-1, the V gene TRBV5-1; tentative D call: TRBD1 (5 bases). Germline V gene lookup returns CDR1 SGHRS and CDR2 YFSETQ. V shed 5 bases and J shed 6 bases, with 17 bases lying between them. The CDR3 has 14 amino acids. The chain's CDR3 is CASSSARGRAEAFF. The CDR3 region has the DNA TGCGCCAGCAGTTCAGCCCGGGGGAGAGCTGAAGCTTTCTTT.

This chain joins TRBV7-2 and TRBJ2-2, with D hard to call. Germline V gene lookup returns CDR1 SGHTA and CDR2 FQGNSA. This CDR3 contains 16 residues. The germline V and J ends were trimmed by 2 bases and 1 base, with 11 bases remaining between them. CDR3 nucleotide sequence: TGTGCCAGCAGCTTATTCAAGACGGTGAACACCGGGGAGCTGTTTTTT. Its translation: CASSLFKTVNTGELFF. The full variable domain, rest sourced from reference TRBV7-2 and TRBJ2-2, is GAGVSQSPSNKVTEKGKDVELRCDPISGHTALYWYRQSLGQGLEFLIYFQGNSAPDKSGLPSDRFSAERTGGSVSTLTIQRTQQEDSAVYLCASSLFKTVNTGELFFGEGSRLTVL.

The CDR3 sequence: CASSWRTGISYEQYF. CDR3 nucleotides: TGTGCCAGTAGTTGGAGGACAGGGATTTCCTACGAGCAGTACTTC. The chain carries TRBV19 and TRBJ2-7; 8 nucleotides match TRBD1. The CDR3 spans 15 residues. Germline assignment: CDR1 LNHDA and CDR2 SQIVND (reference sequence). V gave up 5 bases and J gave up 1 base; unmatched junction bases: 7.

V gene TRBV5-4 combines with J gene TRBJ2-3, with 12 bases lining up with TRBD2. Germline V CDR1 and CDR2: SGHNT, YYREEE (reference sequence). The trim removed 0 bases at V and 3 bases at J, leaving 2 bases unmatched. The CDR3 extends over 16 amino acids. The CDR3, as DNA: TGTGCCAGCAGCTTGGGGGGGACTAGCGGGACAGATACGCAGTATTTT. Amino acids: CASSLGGTSGTDTQYF.

The CDR3 DNA follows: TGTGCCAGTAGTATGGCAGGGAAGCAGTTCTTC. Translating it yields CASSMAGKQFF. The chain uses TRBV19 and TRBJ2-1, with a possible D match to TRBD1 (5 bases). The CDR3 length is 11 residues. Germline CDR1 LNHDA, CDR2 SQIVND (reference sequence). V gave up 3 bases and J gave up 11 bases, with 8 bases separating them.

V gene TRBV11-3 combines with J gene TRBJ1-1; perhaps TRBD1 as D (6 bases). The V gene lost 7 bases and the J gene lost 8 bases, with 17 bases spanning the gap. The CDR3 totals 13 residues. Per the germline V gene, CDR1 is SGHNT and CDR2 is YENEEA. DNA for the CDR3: TGTGCCAGCACCCAGTGGGGGGCAACCGAAGCTTTCTTT. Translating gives CASTQWGATEAFF.

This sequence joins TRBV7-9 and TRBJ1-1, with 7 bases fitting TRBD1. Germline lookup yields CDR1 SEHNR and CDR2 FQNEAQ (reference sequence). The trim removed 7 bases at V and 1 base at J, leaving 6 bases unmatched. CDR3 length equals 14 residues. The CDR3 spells CASIRDSSNTEAFF. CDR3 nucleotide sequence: TGTGCCAGCATTAGGGACAGCTCGAACACTGAAGCTTTCTTT.

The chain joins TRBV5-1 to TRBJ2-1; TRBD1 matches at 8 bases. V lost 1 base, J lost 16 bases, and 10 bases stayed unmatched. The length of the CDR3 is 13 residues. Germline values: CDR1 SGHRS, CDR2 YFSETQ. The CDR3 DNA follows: TGCGCCAGCAGCTTGACGCTGGACAGGGCGCGCTTCTTC. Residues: CASSLTLDRARFF.

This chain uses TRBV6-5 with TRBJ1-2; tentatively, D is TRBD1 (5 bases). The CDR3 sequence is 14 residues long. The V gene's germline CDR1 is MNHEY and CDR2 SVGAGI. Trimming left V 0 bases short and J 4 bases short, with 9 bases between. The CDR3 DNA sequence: TGTGCCAGCAGTTACTCGAGCGGGGCCTATGGCTACACCTTC. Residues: CASSYSSGAYGYTF.

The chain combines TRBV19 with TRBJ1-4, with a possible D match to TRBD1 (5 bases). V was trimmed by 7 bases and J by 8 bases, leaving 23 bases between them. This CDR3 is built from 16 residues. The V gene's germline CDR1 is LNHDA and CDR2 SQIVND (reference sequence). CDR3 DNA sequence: TGTGCCAGTATATCGGTGAAGGGACGGGCATGGGAAAAACTGTTTTTT. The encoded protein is CASISVKGRAWEKLFF.

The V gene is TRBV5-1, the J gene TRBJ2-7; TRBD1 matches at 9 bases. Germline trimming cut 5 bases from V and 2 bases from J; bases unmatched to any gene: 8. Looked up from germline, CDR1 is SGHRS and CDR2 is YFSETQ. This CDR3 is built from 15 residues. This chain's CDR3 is CASSLGGQGPYEQYF. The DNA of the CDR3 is TGCGCCAGCAGTCTGGGGGGACAGGGTCCCTACGAGCAGTACTTC.

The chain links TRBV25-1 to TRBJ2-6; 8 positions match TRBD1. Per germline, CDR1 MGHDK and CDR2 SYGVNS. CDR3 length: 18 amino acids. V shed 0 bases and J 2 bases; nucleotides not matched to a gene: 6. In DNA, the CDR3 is TGTGCCAGCAGTGAATATGGGACAGGCGGAGCTGGGGCCAACGTCCTGACTTTC. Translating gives CASSEYGTGGAGANVLTF.

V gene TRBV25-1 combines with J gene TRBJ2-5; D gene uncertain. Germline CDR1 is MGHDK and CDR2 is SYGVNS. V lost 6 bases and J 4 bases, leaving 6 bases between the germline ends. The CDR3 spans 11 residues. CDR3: CASRTGETQYF. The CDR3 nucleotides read TGTGCCAGCAGAACGGGAGAGACCCAGTACTTC.